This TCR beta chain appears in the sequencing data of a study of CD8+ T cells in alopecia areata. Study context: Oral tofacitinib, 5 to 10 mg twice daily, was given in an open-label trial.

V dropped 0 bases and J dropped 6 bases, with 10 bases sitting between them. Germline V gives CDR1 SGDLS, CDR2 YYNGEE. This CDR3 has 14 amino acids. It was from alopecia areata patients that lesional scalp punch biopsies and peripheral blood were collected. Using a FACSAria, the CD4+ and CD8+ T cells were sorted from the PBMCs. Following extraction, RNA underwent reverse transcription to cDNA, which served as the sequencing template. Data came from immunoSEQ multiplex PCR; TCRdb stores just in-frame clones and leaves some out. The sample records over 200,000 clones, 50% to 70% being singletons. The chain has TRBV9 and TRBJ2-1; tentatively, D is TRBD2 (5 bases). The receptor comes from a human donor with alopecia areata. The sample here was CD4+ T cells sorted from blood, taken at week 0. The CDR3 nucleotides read TGTGCCAGCAGCGTAGGAGGGCACCTCAATGAGCAGTTCTTC. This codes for CASSVGGHLNEQFF.